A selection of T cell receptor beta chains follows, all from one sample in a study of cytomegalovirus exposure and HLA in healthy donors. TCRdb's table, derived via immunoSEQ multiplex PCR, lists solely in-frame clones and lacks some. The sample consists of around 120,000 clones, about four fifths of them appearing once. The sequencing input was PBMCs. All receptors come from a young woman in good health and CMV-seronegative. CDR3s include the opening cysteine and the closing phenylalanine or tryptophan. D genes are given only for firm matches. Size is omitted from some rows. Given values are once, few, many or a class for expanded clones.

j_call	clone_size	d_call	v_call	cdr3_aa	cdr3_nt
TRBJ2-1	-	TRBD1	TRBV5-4	CASSPRDRTDNEQFF	TGTGCCAGCAGCCCCCGGGACAGGACTGACAATGAGCAGTTCTTC
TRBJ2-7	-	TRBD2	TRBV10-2	CASSEGREVYEQYF	TGCGCCAGCAGTGAGGGCCGGGAGGTGTACGAGCAGTACTTC
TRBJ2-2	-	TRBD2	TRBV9	CASSADSGVAGELFF	TGTGCCAGCAGCGCTGATAGCGGGGTAGCCGGGGAGCTGTTTTTT
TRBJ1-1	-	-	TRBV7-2	CAGSTQIQGHTEAFF	TGTGCCGGCAGCACCCAGATACAGGGTCACACTGAAGCTTTCTTT
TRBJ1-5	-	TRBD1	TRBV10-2	CASSEAGGEHQPQHF	TGCGCCAGCAGTGAGGCAGGGGGCGAGCATCAGCCCCAGCATTTT
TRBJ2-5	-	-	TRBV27	CASSYQDMSTQYF	TGTGCCAGCAGTTACCAGGACATGTCGACCCAGTACTTC
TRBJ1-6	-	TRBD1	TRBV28	CASSLRTDREGVRSPLHF	TGTGCCAGCAGCCTACGTACGGACAGGGAGGGAGTGCGCTCACCCCTCCACTTT
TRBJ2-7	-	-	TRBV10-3	CAISDVPGTTHYEQYF	TGTGCCATCAGTGACGTCCCCGGGACAACCCACTACGAGCAGTACTTC
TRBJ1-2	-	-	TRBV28	CASSFPNAVLDYGYTF	TGTGCCAGCAGTTTCCCCAACGCGGTTCTTGACTATGGCTACACCTTC
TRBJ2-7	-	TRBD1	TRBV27	CASTPKYMGQGYEQYF	TGTGCCAGCACCCCGAAGTATATGGGACAGGGCTACGAGCAGTACTTC
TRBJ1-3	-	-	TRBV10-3	CAISDNGSGRNF	TGTGCCATCAGTGATAACGGGTCGGGAAGGAATTTT
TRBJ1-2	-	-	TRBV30	CAWSVKGEPINKYGYTF	TGTGCCTGGAGTGTTAAGGGGGAGCCTATAAATAAATATGGCTACACCTTC
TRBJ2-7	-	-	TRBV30	CAWRLVGYEQYF	TGTGCCTGGAGACTAGTCGGCTACGAGCAGTACTTC
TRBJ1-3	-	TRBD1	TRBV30	CASNRGSGNTIYF	TGTGCCAGCAACAGGGGCTCTGGAAACACCATATATTTT
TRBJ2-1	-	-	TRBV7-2	CASSSAGLAGEQFF	TGTGCCAGCAGCTCGGCGGGGCTAGCCGGTGAGCAGTTCTTC
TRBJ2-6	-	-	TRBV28	CASSRVSGANVLTF	TGTGCCAGCAGTAGAGTCTCTGGGGCCAACGTCCTGACTTTC
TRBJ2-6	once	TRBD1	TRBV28	CASSLPSQGAYGANVLTF	TGTGCCAGCAGTTTACCCTCACAGGGGGCGTATGGGGCCAACGTCCTGACTTTC
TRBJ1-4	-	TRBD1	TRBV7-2	CASSPWTGKTEKLFF	TGTGCCAGCAGCCCCTGGACAGGGAAGACTGAAAAACTGTTTTTT
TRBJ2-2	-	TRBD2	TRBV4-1	CASTGLINTGELFF	TGCGCCAGTACGGGACTAATAAACACCGGGGAGCTGTTTTTT
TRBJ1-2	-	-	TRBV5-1	CASSMGPGGANYGYTF	TGCGCCAGCAGCATGGGACCCGGGGGAGCTAACTATGGCTACACCTTC
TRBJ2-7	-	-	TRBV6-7	CASVQPKGYTYEQYF	TGTGCCAGCGTGCAACCAAAGGGGTACACCTACGAGCAGTACTTC
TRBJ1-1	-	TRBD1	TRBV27	CASSLPRGEAFF	TGTGCCAGCAGTTTACCCAGGGGGGAAGCTTTCTTT
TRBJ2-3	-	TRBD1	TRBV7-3	CASSFRDRNTDTQYF	TGTGCCAGCAGCTTTAGGGACAGGAACACAGATACGCAGTATTTT
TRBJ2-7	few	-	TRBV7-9	CASMGSGDYEQYF	TGTGCCAGCATGGGCAGCGGAGATTACGAGCAGTACTTC
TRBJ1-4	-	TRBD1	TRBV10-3	CAISEATGDREKLFF	TGTGCCATCAGTGAGGCGACAGGGGATCGGGAAAAACTGTTTTTT
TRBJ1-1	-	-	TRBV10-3	CAISESWRGSTEAFF	TGTGCCATCAGTGAGTCGTGGAGGGGTTCAACTGAAGCTTTCTTT
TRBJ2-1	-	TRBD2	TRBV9	CASSVWVAGGNEQFF	TGTGCCAGCAGCGTATGGGTAGCGGGAGGGAATGAGCAGTTCTTC
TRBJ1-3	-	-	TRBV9	CASSVLDGALSGNTIYF	TGTGCCAGCAGCGTACTAGACGGAGCCCTCTCTGGAAACACCATATATTTT
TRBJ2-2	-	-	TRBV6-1	CASRLARGELFF	TGTGCCAGCAGGCTAGCTCGCGGGGAGCTGTTTTTT
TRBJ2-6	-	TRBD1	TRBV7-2	CASSRTGGAGANVLTF	TGTGCCAGCAGCCGAACAGGGGGCGCTGGGGCCAACGTCCTGACTTTC
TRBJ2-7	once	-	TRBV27	CASSLGPTYEQYF	TGTGCCAGCAGTTTAGGGCCTACCTACGAGCAGTACTTC
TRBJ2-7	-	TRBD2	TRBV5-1	CASSRASGAFYEQYF	TGCGCCAGCAGCCGGGCTAGCGGGGCCTTCTACGAGCAGTACTTC
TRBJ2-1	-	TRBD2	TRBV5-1	CASSLESRGGNEQFF	TGCGCCAGCAGCTTGGAGTCTCGGGGGGGCAATGAGCAGTTCTTC
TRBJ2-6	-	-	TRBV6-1	CASRMGGSGANVLTF	TGTGCCAGCAGGATGGGGGGTTCTGGGGCCAACGTCCTGACTTTC
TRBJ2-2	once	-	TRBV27	CASSITATGELFF	TGTGCCAGCAGTATTACAGCCACCGGGGAGCTGTTTTTT